The rows below give T cell receptor beta chains drawn from one sample of a study of blood T cell repertoires in COVID-19. Measured with immunoSEQ multiplex PCR; TCRdb has only the in-frame clones, and not every one. The data show approximately 140,000 clones, 85% to 90% seen once. The sample consisted of peripheral blood. The receptors derive from a man between 50 and 59 years old with active or convalescent COVID-19. CDR3s include the opening cysteine and the closing phenylalanine or tryptophan. The D gene is left open where the match is weak. Expanded clones get a size class; other rows say once, few or many, or leave the size out.

J: TRBJ2-7; size: NA; V: TRBV5-1; D: NA; DNA: TGCGCCAGCAGCTTGGCCACCGGGACACTGGCAGAGCAGTACTTC; CDR3: CASSLATGTLAEQYF
J: TRBJ1-6; size: NA; V: TRBV2; D: TRBD1; DNA: TGTGCCAGCAAGGAACCGGGACAGGGGAATTCACCCCTCCACTTT; CDR3: CASKEPGQGNSPLHF
J: TRBJ2-1; size: NA; V: TRBV28; D: TRBD2; DNA: TGTGCCAGCAGTTTAGGCCTAGCGGGAGGAAATGAGCAGTTCTTC; CDR3: CASSLGLAGGNEQFF
J: TRBJ2-7; size: NA; V: TRBV3-1/TRBV3-2; D: TRBD1; DNA: TGTGCCAGCAGCCCCCAACAGGGGTTACGCGGGCAGTACTTC; CDR3: CASSPQQGLRGQYF
J: TRBJ2-3; size: few; V: TRBV2; D: TRBD2; DNA: TGTGCCAGCAGTGGGGCGGGGGTTGGCACAGATACGCAGTATTTT; CDR3: CASSGAGVGTDTQYF
J: TRBJ1-5; size: NA; V: TRBV2; D: TRBD1; DNA: TGTGCCAGCAGCAACAGGGGGTTCCAGCATTTT; CDR3: CASSNRGFQHF
J: TRBJ2-3; size: NA; V: TRBV24-1; D: NA; DNA: TGTGCCACAGCCGTCAGCACAGATACGCAGTATTTT; CDR3: CATAVSTDTQYF
J: TRBJ2-3; size: NA; V: TRBV6-2/TRBV6-3; D: TRBD2; DNA: TGTGCCAGCAGTTACTCGTCCGCCGGGGGGGGGTACACAGATACGCAGTATTTT; CDR3: CASSYSSAGGGYTDTQYF
J: TRBJ2-2; size: NA; V: TRBV10-1; D: NA; DNA: TGCGCCAGCAGTTCAAGAGCCACCGGGGAGCTGTTTTTT; CDR3: CASSSRATGELFF
J: TRBJ2-1; size: NA; V: TRBV14; D: TRBD2; DNA: TGTGCCAGCAGCCGAACTAGCGGGGGGGCCCGGTACAATGAGCAGTTCTTC; CDR3: CASSRTSGGARYNEQFF
J: TRBJ1-2; size: NA; V: TRBV5-1; D: TRBD1; DNA: TGCGCCAGCAGCTTGGCATTCGGGGACAGGGATGATGGCTACACCTTC; CDR3: CASSLAFGDRDDGYTF
J: TRBJ1-2; size: NA; V: TRBV3-1/TRBV3-2; D: NA; DNA: TGTGCCAGCAGACAGGGTTCCTATGGCTACACCTTC; CDR3: CASRQGSYGYTF
J: TRBJ2-3; size: NA; V: TRBV27; D: NA; DNA: TGTGCCAGCAGTCTTGTAGGGGCGGGATCCCCAGATACGCAGTATTTT; CDR3: CASSLVGAGSPDTQYF
J: TRBJ1-1; size: few; V: TRBV30; D: TRBD1; DNA: TGTGCCTGGAAGGGACAGTACACTGAAGCTTTCTTT; CDR3: CAWKGQYTEAFF
J: TRBJ2-3; size: NA; V: TRBV4-1; D: TRBD2; DNA: TGCGCCAGCAGCCAAGTGATACCGGGACTAGCGGGGGGATTAGATACGCAGTATTTT; CDR3: CASSQVIPGLAGGLDTQYF
J: TRBJ1-4; size: NA; V: TRBV14; D: NA; DNA: TGTGCCAGCAGCCCTCTCCGCGTATTGTTTTTT; CDR3: CASSPLRVLFF
J: TRBJ1-2; size: NA; V: TRBV29-1; D: TRBD1; DNA: TGCAGCGTTTACGTGAGCCGGGACAGGGAAGGGGTGGATGGCTACACCTTC; CDR3: CSVYVSRDREGVDGYTF
J: TRBJ1-6; size: NA; V: TRBV5-1; D: NA; DNA: TGCGCCAGCAGCTTGGATCGGTGGCAGGGTGACTCACCCCTCCACTTT; CDR3: CASSLDRWQGDSPLHF
J: TRBJ2-7; size: once; V: TRBV4-1; D: TRBD2; DNA: TGCGCCAGCAGCCAAGTGGCGGGAGGGCGGTACGAGCAGTACTTC; CDR3: CASSQVAGGRYEQYF
J: TRBJ1-4; size: NA; V: TRBV19; D: NA; DNA: TGTGCCAGTAGTACCCGTCGAGCAACTAATGAAAAACTGTTTTTT; CDR3: CASSTRRATNEKLFF
J: TRBJ2-2; size: NA; V: TRBV5-4; D: TRBD2; DNA: TGTGCCAGCAGCCCTATAGCGGGGGGACCCACCGGGGAGCTGTTTTTT; CDR3: CASSPIAGGPTGELFF
J: TRBJ2-7; size: NA; V: TRBV7-9; D: TRBD2; DNA: TGTGCCAGCAGCCCGATAGCGGGAGGTCTTTCCGAGCAGTACTTC; CDR3: CASSPIAGGLSEQYF
J: TRBJ1-1; size: NA; V: TRBV16; D: TRBD1; DNA: TGTGCCAGCAGCCTAATACAGGGGATGAACACTGAAGCTTTCTTT; CDR3: CASSLIQGMNTEAFF
J: TRBJ1-3; size: NA; V: TRBV29-1; D: NA; DNA: TGCAGCGTTGGGACATTGGGGGGAAACACCATATATTTT; CDR3: CSVGTLGGNTIYF
J: TRBJ2-5; size: NA; V: TRBV28; D: NA; DNA: TGTGCCAGCAGTTCGCCTAGGGGGTTCTGGGAGACCCAGTACTTC; CDR3: CASSSPRGFWETQYF
J: TRBJ2-1; size: NA; V: TRBV29-1; D: TRBD1; DNA: TGCAGCGTTGTTCTACAGGGGGCTTCAAGGGAGCAGTTCTTC; CDR3: CSVVLQGASREQFF
J: TRBJ2-3; size: once; V: TRBV11-2; D: TRBD2; DNA: TGTGCCAGCAGCCACCCAATCGGGGGGACAGATACGCAGTATTTT; CDR3: CASSHPIGGTDTQYF
J: TRBJ1-5; size: NA; V: TRBV7-9; D: TRBD1; DNA: TGTGCCAGCAGGGGACAGGGCGATCAGCCCCAGCATTTT; CDR3: CASRGQGDQPQHF
J: TRBJ2-6; size: NA; V: TRBV28; D: NA; DNA: TGTGCCAGCAAATTGAGCTCTGGGGCCAACGTCCTGACTTTC; CDR3: CASKLSSGANVLTF
J: TRBJ2-1; size: NA; V: TRBV28; D: TRBD2; DNA: TGTGCCAGCAGTCCACCGGGACTAGCCGACAATGAGCAGTTCTTC; CDR3: CASSPPGLADNEQFF
J: TRBJ2-7; size: once; V: TRBV6-5; D: TRBD1; DNA: TGTGCCAGCAGGACAGGGGGCGTCCCCTACGAGCAGTACTTC; CDR3: CASRTGGVPYEQYF
J: TRBJ2-2; size: NA; V: TRBV9; D: NA; DNA: TGTGCCAGCAGCGTAGCTCACGCTAAGGGGGAGCTGTTTTTT; CDR3: CASSVAHAKGELFF
J: TRBJ2-7; size: NA; V: TRBV6-5; D: NA; DNA: TGTGCCAGCAGTTATAGGCCAGGGGTATACTACGAGCAGTACTTC; CDR3: CASSYRPGVYYEQYF
J: TRBJ2-1; size: NA; V: TRBV19; D: TRBD1; DNA: TGTGCCAGTAGTCCGGGACAGACCAGCTCCTACAATGAGCAGTTCTTC; CDR3: CASSPGQTSSYNEQFF
J: TRBJ2-1; size: NA; V: TRBV2; D: TRBD2; DNA: TGTGCCAGCAGGGCGGGAGTCACCTACAATGAGCAGTTCTTC; CDR3: CASRAGVTYNEQFF
J: TRBJ2-1; size: NA; V: TRBV27; D: TRBD1; DNA: TGTGCCAGCAGTTTAAAGGGACAGGGGGCGCAGAATGAGCAGTTCTTC; CDR3: CASSLKGQGAQNEQFF
J: TRBJ2-5; size: NA; V: TRBV5-4; D: NA; DNA: TGTGCCAGCAGCGAAATTGGGGGCGAGACCCAGTACTTC; CDR3: CASSEIGGETQYF
J: TRBJ2-3; size: NA; V: TRBV18; D: TRBD2; DNA: TGTGCCAGCTCTCCGGGACTAGCGGGAGTCACAGATACGCAGTATTTT; CDR3: CASSPGLAGVTDTQYF
J: TRBJ1-4; size: NA; V: TRBV27; D: NA; DNA: TGTGCCAGCAGCCGGTTCGCGGGGGCCGTTGGGGTCTATAATGAAAAACTGTTTTTT; CDR3: CASSRFAGAVGVYNEKLFF
J: TRBJ1-5; size: NA; V: TRBV6-1; D: NA; DNA: TGTGCCAGCAGTGACAGGGGCAATCAGCCCCAGCATTTT; CDR3: CASSDRGNQPQHF